Shown below are 31 T cell receptor beta chains from a single sample sequenced in a study of blood T cell repertoires in COVID-19. Only in-frame clones appear in the TCRdb table, and some are missing; sequencing was by immunoSEQ multiplex PCR. Found here are around 270,000 clones, roughly 88% of them singletons; the top ten hold around 3.2%. The sequenced sample consisted of PBMCs or T cells enriched from blood (not recorded which). These receptors were collected from a middle-aged woman who had been exposed to COVID-19.

The chain combines TRBV18 with TRBJ1-1, with 8 bases matching TRBD1. The germline V gene has CDR1 KGHSH and CDR2 LQKENI. J was trimmed by 1 base and V by 1 base; bases with no gene match: 2. This CDR3 is 15 amino acids long. The CDR3 DNA sequence: TGTGCCAGCTCACCACAAGACAGGGGGAACACTGAAGCTTTCTTT. It codes for CASSPQDRGNTEAFF.

The rearrangement uses TRBV28 and TRBJ2-3; 11 nucleotides line up with TRBD1. Germline V lookup: CDR1 MDHEN, CDR2 SYDVKM. CDR3 length: 17 residues. The trim removed 8 bases at V and 1 base at J, leaving 11 bases unmatched. CDR3 nucleotides: TGTGCCAGCTCCCCGGGGGGGACAGGGGGAGGCACAGATACGCAGTATTTT. Protein sequence: CASSPGGTGGGTDTQYF. Drawing the rest from reference TRBV28 and TRBJ2-3, the complete variable domain is DVKVTQSSRYLVKRTGEKVFLECVQDMDHENMFWYRQDPGLGLRLIYFSYDVKMKEKGDIPEGYSVSREKKERFSLILESASTNQTSMYLCASSPGGTGGGTDTQYFGPGTRLTVL.

The table lists this clone with a count of one. This chain uses TRBV2 with TRBJ2-4; perhaps TRBD2 as D (6 bases). The V gene lost 2 bases and the J gene lost 8 bases, with 10 bases spanning the gap. From germline, CDR1 is SNHLY and CDR2 FYNNEI. The CDR3 runs to 13 residues. The CDR3 here is CASSESWGDIQYF. In DNA, the CDR3 is TGTGCCAGCAGTGAAAGTTGGGGGGACATTCAGTACTTC.

The chain is built from TRBV4-2 and TRBJ1-2; the D gene is possibly TRBD1 (6 bases). The CDR3 loop spans 16 amino acids. Germline-derived CDR1 and CDR2 are LGHNA and YNFKEQ. The V and J ends lost 1 base and 0 bases respectively, with 12 bases between them. The CDR3 loop reads CASSQVGGETNYGYTF. The CDR3 nucleotides read TGTGCCAGCAGCCAAGTTGGGGGCGAGACTAACTATGGCTACACCTTC.

This clone was counted a few times. The chain links TRBV11-3 to TRBJ1-1, with 9 bases identical to TRBD1. CDR1 is SGHNT, CDR2 YENEEA, per germline. This CDR3 has 15 residues. The V gene end was trimmed by 1 base and the J gene end by 5 bases; junction bases not matched to a gene: 5. The CDR3 DNA reads TGTGCCAGCAGCTTAGGAAACAGGGGGCATACTGAAGCTTTCTTT. It is translated as CASSLGNRGHTEAFF. The full variable domain, completed using reference TRBV11-3 and TRBJ1-1, is EAGVVQSPRYKIIEKKQPVAFWCNPISGHNTLYWYLQNLGQGPELLIRYENEEAVDDSQLPKDRFSAERLKGVDSTLKIQPAELGDSAVYLCASSLGNRGHTEAFFGQGTRLTVV.

This clone showed up just a few times. This chain links TRBV30 with TRBJ1-2; the D is unclear. Trimming stripped 0 bases from V and 9 bases from J, with 14 bases between. This CDR3 contains 13 residues. Germline-derived CDR1 and CDR2 are GTSNPN and SVGIG (reference sequence). The DNA for the CDR3 is TGTGCCTGGAGTGTATTTCGGGGTTGGAGCTACACCTTC. Protein: CAWSVFRGWSYTF.

In DNA form, the CDR3 reads TGTGCCAGCAGTGATTATAGCGGGCTGCAGTTCTTC. Residues: CASSDYSGLQFF. The chain joins TRBV7-3 to TRBJ2-1, with 7 bases lining up with TRBD2. The ends lost 6 bases at V and 12 bases at J; junction bases unmatched: 8. Germline CDR1 and CDR2: SGHTA and FQGTGA. The CDR3 runs to 12 residues.

V and J are TRBV24-1 and TRBJ2-1; possibly TRBD1 for D (7 bases). CDR1 KGHDR and CDR2 SFDVKD come from the germline V gene. This CDR3 region has 16 residues. Trimming shortened V by 5 bases and J by 6 bases, and 19 bases separated the two germline ends. The CDR3 reads CATSAWGQGGGNEQFF. In DNA, the CDR3 is TGTGCCACCAGTGCCTGGGGCCAGGGGGGAGGCAATGAGCAGTTCTTC.

The chain carries TRBV5-1 and TRBJ2-7, with D perhaps TRBD2 (6 bases). The CDR3 extends over 14 amino acids. Per germline, CDR1 SGHRS and CDR2 YFSETQ. The CDR3 reads CASSLSTGAYEQYV. In DNA form, the CDR3 reads TGTGCCAGCAGCTTGTCCACGGGGGCCTACGAGCAGTACGTC.

The chain employs TRBV7-2 and TRBJ1-1, with 11 bases identical to TRBD1. CDR3 size: 14 residues. Trimming took 5 bases from V and 10 from J; bases not matched to a gene: 9. Germline CDR1 reads SGHTA; CDR2 reads FQGNSA. The DNA for the CDR3 is TGTGCCAGCAGCCTAGGACAGGGGGCGTTTGGAGCTTTCTTT. It codes for CASSLGQGAFGAFF.

The chain carries TRBV11-2 and TRBJ1-2, with 8 bases that match TRBD1. Germline V gives CDR1 SGHAT, CDR2 FQNNGV. The trim removed 7 bases at V and 4 bases at J, leaving 5 bases unmatched. The CDR3 is 13 residues long. CDR3 bases: TGTGCCAGCAACGGACAGGGACCCTATGGCTACACCTTC. Translating gives CASNGQGPYGYTF.

The chain joins TRBV20-1 to TRBJ1-1; D not certain. The CDR3 spans 15 residues. Germline lookup yields CDR1 DFQATT and CDR2 SNEGSKA (reference sequence). Trimming shortened V by 3 bases and J by 0 bases, and 14 bases separated the two germline ends. CDR3 bases: TGCAGTGCTAGTGTCGCCGCCCGGGTGAACACTGAAGCTTTCTTT. This encodes CSASVAARVNTEAFF.

The rearrangement joins TRBV5-1 to TRBJ2-5, with 10 bases identical to TRBD1. The CDR3 spans 17 residues. The germline V gene encodes CDR1 SGHRS and CDR2 YFSETQ. J was trimmed by 1 base and V by 4 bases; bases with no gene match: 10. CDR3 DNA sequence: TGCGCCAGCAGCATAAGGGACAGGGGCCCCCTCCAAGAGACCCAGTACTTC. Residues: CASSIRDRGPLQETQYF.

This chain links TRBV30 with TRBJ2-3; TRBD2 aligns across 8 bases. The CDR3 runs 14 residues. V trimming: 8 bases; J trimming: 6 bases; junction bases outside the gene matches: 13. Germline CDR1 GTSNPN, CDR2 SVGIG (reference sequence). For the CDR3, the DNA is TGTGCCCGGCGGAACGGGGGGGCAACCGATACGCAGTATTTT. This encodes CARRNGGATDTQYF.

The chain links TRBV4-1 to TRBJ2-3, with 8 bases matching TRBD2. After removal of 1 base from V and 4 bases from J, the junction contained 1 base not matched to a gene. The germline CDR1 and CDR2 sequences are MGHRA and YSYEKL. The CDR3 is 14 residues long. CDR3 residues: CASSQVGGADTQYF. DNA for the CDR3: TGCGCCAGCAGCCAAGTCGGGGGGGCAGATACGCAGTATTTT.

J is TRBJ2-3 and V is TRBV27; D is undetermined. Between the trimmed V and J ends, which lost 4 bases and 4 bases, there was a span of 18 bases. The germline V gene encodes CDR1 MNHEY and CDR2 SMNVEV (reference sequence). CDR3 size: 16 residues. The CDR3 DNA follows: TGTGCCAGCAGTTCCTTTAGAGCCGGGTTAGCAGATACGCAGTATTTT. It encodes CASSSFRAGLADTQYF.

The V and J genes are TRBV9 and TRBJ2-5; 9 bases line up with TRBD2. The CDR3 is 17 residues long. J lost 5 bases, V lost 0 bases, and 11 bases had no gene match. The germline gives CDR1 SGDLS, CDR2 YYNGEE. CDR3 region: CASSVGAGSGRRETQYF. CDR3 DNA: TGTGCCAGCAGCGTAGGGGCCGGGAGCGGGAGGCGGGAGACCCAGTACTTC.

The chain's CDR3 is CASSERGWKAFRDTSYEQYF. The CDR3 DNA reads TGTGCCAGCAGTGAGAGGGGGTGGAAGGCATTTCGGGACACCTCCTACGAGCAGTACTTC. The chain uses TRBV6-4 and TRBJ2-7, with a possible D match to TRBD1 (6 bases). The V and J ends lost 3 bases and 0 bases respectively, with 27 bases between them. The CDR3 contains 20 residues. Germline V gene data show CDR1 as MRHNA and CDR2 as SNTAGT.

This chain uses TRBV7-8 with TRBJ1-1, with D perhaps TRBD1 (6 bases). This CDR3 has 15 amino acids. Germline CDR1 SGHVS, CDR2 FQNEAQ. Trimming pared 6 bases from V and 3 bases from J, leaving 17 bases between. Here the CDR3 reads CASSLLTGAYTEAFF. CDR3 bases: TGTGCCAGCAGTTTGTTGACAGGAGCTTACACTGAAGCTTTCTTT.

The rearrangement uses TRBV28 and TRBJ1-5, with 7 bases lining up with TRBD1. The V gene end was trimmed by 6 bases and the J gene end by 6 bases; junction bases not matched to a gene: 5. CDR1 is MDHEN, CDR2 SYDVKM, per germline. CDR3 length: 13 amino acids. This CDR3 reads CASRQGSSQPQHF. CDR3 in DNA: TGTGCCAGCAGACAGGGGTCATCTCAGCCCCAGCATTTT.

A single count supports this clone. CDR3 loop: CASSVVGEGTYNEQFF. CDR3 bases: TGTGCCAGCAGCGTAGTTGGGGAGGGAACCTACAATGAGCAGTTCTTC. The J gene is TRBJ2-1, the V gene TRBV9; 7 nucleotides line up with TRBD2. From germline, CDR1 is SGDLS and CDR2 YYNGEE. The CDR3 sequence is 16 residues long. The V segment lost 0 bases and the J segment 2 bases; nucleotides outside the gene matches: 5.

The chain recombines TRBV27 with TRBJ1-1, with D perhaps matching TRBD1 (6 bases). V was pared by 3 bases and J by 5 bases, with 13 bases between. The CDR3 contains 14 residues. Germline V CDR1 and CDR2: MNHEY, SMNVEV (reference sequence). This CDR3 reads CASSLARGRTEAFF. In DNA, the CDR3 is TGTGCCAGCAGTTTGGCCAGGGGTAGGACTGAAGCTTTCTTT.

The chain couples TRBV4-2 to TRBJ1-5; D not resolved. The CDR3 consists of 15 residues. V lost 0 bases and J 7 bases, leaving 13 bases between the germline ends. Per the germline V gene, CDR1 is LGHNA and CDR2 is YNFKEQ. This CDR3 is CASSQDLNGGQPQHF. The CDR3 DNA follows: TGTGCCAGCAGCCAAGATCTAAATGGCGGGCAGCCCCAGCATTTT.

The V call is TRBV16, the J call TRBJ1-5, with 7 bases aligning to TRBD1. Germline CDR1 is KGHSY and CDR2 is FQNENV. Losses at the gene ends were 2 bases for V and 6 bases for J; bases not matched to a gene: 4. The CDR3 has 14 residues. CDR3 sequence reads: CASSQNRGPQPQHF. The DNA of the CDR3 is TGTGCCAGCAGCCAAAATAGGGGGCCTCAGCCCCAGCATTTT.

V usage is TRBV29-1 and J usage is TRBJ2-2; D possibly corresponds to TRBD2 (5 bases). The germline CDR1 and CDR2 sequences are SQVTM and ANQGSEA. This CDR3 spans 13 amino acids. Trimming removed 8 bases at V and 0 bases at J, with 10 bases between. The CDR3 loop reads CSSRSANTGELFF. In DNA form, the CDR3 reads TGCAGCTCTCGTAGCGCGAACACCGGGGAGCTGTTTTTT.

The rearrangement links TRBV19 to TRBJ1-2; TRBD1 matches 8 bases. Losses at the gene ends were 6 bases for V and 1 base for J; bases not matched to a gene: 4. Germline-derived CDR1 and CDR2 are LNHDA and SQIVND (reference sequence). This CDR3 contains 14 residues. CDR3 amino acids: CASRKDRDNYGYTF. CDR3 DNA sequence: TGTGCCAGTAGAAAGGACAGGGATAACTATGGCTACACCTTC. Full variable domain (missing parts from reference TRBV19 and TRBJ1-2): DGGITQSPKYLFRKEGQNVTLSCEQNLNHDAMYWYRQDPGQGLRLIYYSQIVNDFQKGDIAEGYSVSREKKESFPLTVTSAQKNPTAFYLCASRKDRDNYGYTFGSGTRLTVV.

This chain connects TRBV3-1 (or the pseudogene TRBV3-2) to TRBJ2-1; no clear D gene. CDR1 LGHDT and CDR2 YNNKEL come from the germline V gene (reference sequence). The ends were cut back, 6 bases at V and 8 bases at J, with 14 bases in the middle. There are 13 residues in the CDR3. CDR3 sequence reads: CASSPLPIDEQFF. In DNA form, the CDR3 reads TGTGCCAGCAGTCCCCTTCCTATAGATGAGCAGTTCTTC.

This clone occurred once. The junction and the germline gene differ at one end; a read error may be behind it. This chain connects TRBV5-1 to TRBJ2-1, with D perhaps matching TRBD1 (6 bases). CDR3 size: 15 residues. Germline CDR1 and CDR2: SGHRS and YFSETQ. CDR3 nucleotides: TGTGCCAGCAGTGAGACAGGTAGCTCCTACAATGAGCAGTTCTTC. Its protein is CASSETGSSYNEQFF. Together with reference TRBV5-1 and TRBJ2-1, the CDR3 gives the full variable domain: KAGVTQTPRYLIKTRGQQVTLSCSPISGHRSVSWYQQTPGQGLQFLFEYFSETQRNKGNFPGRFSGRQFSNSRSEMNVSTLELGDSALYLCASSETGSSYNEQFFGPGTRLTVL.

The chain links TRBV9 to TRBJ1-4, with D perhaps TRBD1 (6 bases). The V gene's germline CDR1 is SGDLS and CDR2 YYNGEE. Trimming shortened V by 0 bases and J by 7 bases, and 13 bases separated the two germline ends. The CDR3 totals 15 residues. CDR3 in amino acids: CASSVEAGDGEKLFF. The CDR3 DNA is TGTGCCAGCAGCGTAGAGGCAGGGGACGGTGAAAAACTGTTTTTT.

With respect to this clone: An end of the junction does not agree with germline; a read error may underlie this. Here the CDR3 reads CASSPPGNYGYTF. The CDR3 DNA is TGTGCCAGCAGCCCGCCAGGGAACTATGGCTACACCTTC. V usage is TRBV5-1 and J usage is TRBJ1-2; tentatively, D is TRBD1 (5 bases). The CDR3 is made up of 13 amino acids. Germline CDR1 SGHRS, CDR2 YFSETQ.

V is TRBV7-9 and J is TRBJ1-3; D is undetermined. V lost 5 bases and J lost 0, with 8 bases in between. This CDR3 is 14 amino acids long. Per germline, CDR1 SEHNR and CDR2 FQNEAQ (reference sequence). CDR3 DNA sequence: TGTGCCAGCAGCCGAGAGAGCTCTGGAAACACCATATATTTT. As protein: CASSRESSGNTIYF.